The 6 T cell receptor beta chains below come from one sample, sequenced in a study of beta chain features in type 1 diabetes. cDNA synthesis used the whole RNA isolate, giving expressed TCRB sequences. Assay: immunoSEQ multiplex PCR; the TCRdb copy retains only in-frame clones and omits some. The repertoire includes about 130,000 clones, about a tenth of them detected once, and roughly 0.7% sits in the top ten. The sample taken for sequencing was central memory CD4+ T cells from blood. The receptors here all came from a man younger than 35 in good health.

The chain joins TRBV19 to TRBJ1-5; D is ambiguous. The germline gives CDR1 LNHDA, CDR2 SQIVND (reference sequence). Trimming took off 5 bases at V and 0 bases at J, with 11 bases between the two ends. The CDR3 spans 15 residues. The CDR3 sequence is CASSEGVYSNQPQHF. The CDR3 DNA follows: TGTGCCAGTAGTGAGGGAGTTTATAGCAATCAGCCCCAGCATTTT.

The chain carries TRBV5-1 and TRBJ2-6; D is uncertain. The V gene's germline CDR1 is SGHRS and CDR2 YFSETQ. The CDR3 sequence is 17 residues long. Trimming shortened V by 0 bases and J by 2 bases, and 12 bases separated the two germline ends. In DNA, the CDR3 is TGCGCCAGCAGCTTGGGTTATTCGGTCGCTGGGGCCAACGTCCTGACTTTC. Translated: CASSLGYSVAGANVLTF.

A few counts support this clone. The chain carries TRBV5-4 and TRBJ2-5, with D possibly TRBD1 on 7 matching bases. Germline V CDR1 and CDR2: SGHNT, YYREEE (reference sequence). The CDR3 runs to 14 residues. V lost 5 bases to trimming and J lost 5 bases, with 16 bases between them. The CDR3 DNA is TGTGCCAGCAGTCAGGGGGGTACCGTGGAGACCCAGTACTTC. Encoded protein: CASSQGGTVETQYF.

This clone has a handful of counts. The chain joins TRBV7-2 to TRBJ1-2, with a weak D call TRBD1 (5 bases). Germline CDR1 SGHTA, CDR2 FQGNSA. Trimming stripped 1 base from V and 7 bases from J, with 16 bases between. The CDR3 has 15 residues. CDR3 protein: CASSLGQAGGFGYTF. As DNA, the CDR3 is TGTGCCAGCAGCTTAGGCCAGGCGGGGGGATTTGGCTACACCTTC. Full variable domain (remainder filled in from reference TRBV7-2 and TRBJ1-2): GAGVSQSPSNKVTEKGKDVELRCDPISGHTALYWYRQSLGQGLEFLIYFQGNSAPDKSGLPSDRFSAERTGGSVSTLTIQRTQQEDSAVYLCASSLGQAGGFGYTFGSGTRLTVV.

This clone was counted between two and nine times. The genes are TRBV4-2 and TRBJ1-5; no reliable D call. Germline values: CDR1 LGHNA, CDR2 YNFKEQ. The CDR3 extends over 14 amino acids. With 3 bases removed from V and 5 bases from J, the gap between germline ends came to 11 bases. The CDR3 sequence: CASSHRSRDQPQHF. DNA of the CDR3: TGTGCCAGCAGCCATCGGTCCCGGGATCAGCCCCAGCATTTT.

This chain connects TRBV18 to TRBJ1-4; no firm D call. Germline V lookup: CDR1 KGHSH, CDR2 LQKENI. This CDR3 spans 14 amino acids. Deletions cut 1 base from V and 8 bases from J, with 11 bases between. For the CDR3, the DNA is TGTGCCAGCTCACCACAGAGCGGCAGCGAAAAACTGTTTTTT. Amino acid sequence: CASSPQSGSEKLFF.